The rows below give T cell receptor beta chains drawn from one sample of a study of T cell changes during pregnancy in multiple sclerosis. Repertoires were generated with immunoSEQ multiplex PCR, while TCRdb's copy carries only in-frame clones and drops some. The data hold under 50,000 clones, with roughly 94% observed a single time. Sequencing was performed on CD4+ T cells from peripheral blood mononuclear cells, taken in the third trimester of pregnancy. The origin of the receptors is a female donor with multiple sclerosis, enrolled in a pregnancy study. Each CDR3 is given with its conserved first and last residue. Fields, in order: CDR3 DNA, CDR3 protein, J gene, D gene, clone size, V gene. D genes are given only for firm matches. For some rows the clone size is stated as once, few or many, or as a class when expanded; others skip it.

TGTGCCAGCAGCTTAGCACAGGGGTATGAAAAACTGTTTTTT,CASSLAQGYEKLFF,TRBJ1-4,TRBD1,.,TRBV7-2
TGTGCCAGCAGCTTAGGACAGGGGGGCCAGCCCCAGCATTTT,CASSLGQGGQPQHF,TRBJ1-5,TRBD1,once,TRBV7-9
TGTGCCAGCAGTTACACGGCGGGAGGACATCGGGAGACCCAGTACTTC,CASSYTAGGHRETQYF,TRBJ2-5,TRBD2,.,TRBV6-6
TGTGCCAGCTCACCCCAGGGGAACACAGATACGCAGTATTTT,CASSPQGNTDTQYF,TRBJ2-3,.,.,TRBV18
TGTGCCAGCTCAGGTCGGGGAACGGGCGCAACTAATGAAAAACTGTTTTTT,CASSGRGTGATNEKLFF,TRBJ1-4,.,.,TRBV18
TGTGCCAGCAGCTTAGTAAGCGGTCCAGACTCCTACGAGCAGTACTTC,CASSLVSGPDSYEQYF,TRBJ2-7,.,.,TRBV7-2
TGTGCCAGCAGTGAAACAGGGACCACTAACTATGGCTACACCTTC,CASSETGTTNYGYTF,TRBJ1-2,.,.,TRBV25-1
TGTGCCAGCTCACCAAGGGAGGGGCTGGACTATGGCTACACCTTC,CASSPREGLDYGYTF,TRBJ1-2,.,once,TRBV18
TGTGCCAGCAGTGATACAGGGGGCTACAATGAGCAGTTCTTC,CASSDTGGYNEQFF,TRBJ2-1,TRBD1,.,TRBV6-5
TGTGCCAGCACGGTTGGGGTTGGCGGGGATGAAAAACTGTTTTTT,CASTVGVGGDEKLFF,TRBJ1-4,.,.,TRBV2
TGTGCCAGCTCCCGCCTGGGGACAGGGTCCTACAATGAGCAGTTCTTC,CASSRLGTGSYNEQFF,TRBJ2-1,TRBD1,once,TRBV18
TGCGCCAGCAGCTTGTCGGGGAGAGGCACAGATACGCAGTATTTT,CASSLSGRGTDTQYF,TRBJ2-3,.,.,TRBV5-1
TGCGCCAGCAGCCTCCCCCCGAGACAGTGGACCTTC,CASSLPPRQWTF,TRBJ1-2,.,few,TRBV4-1
TGTGCCAGCAGGTTAGCGGGAGCTTACGAGCAGTACTTC,CASRLAGAYEQYF,TRBJ2-7,TRBD2,.,TRBV7-9
TGTGCCAGCAGCTTGAGTGGGGCAACCTACAATGAGCAGTTCTTC,CASSLSGATYNEQFF,TRBJ2-1,.,.,TRBV7-3
TGTGCCACCGCAACACCGACTAGCGGGAGTTACGAGCAGTACTTC,CATATPTSGSYEQYF,TRBJ2-7,TRBD2,once,TRBV27
TGTGCCAGCAGCACCGACAGGGGGAGAAGGGAGCAGTACTTC,CASSTDRGRREQYF,TRBJ2-7,TRBD1,.,TRBV7-2
TGTGCCAGCGTACTCCAGGGGCTTCGGGAAGCTTTCTTT,CASVLQGLREAFF,TRBJ1-1,.,.,TRBV2
TGCGCCAGCAACGGGTATGGCACAGATACGCAGTATTTT,CASNGYGTDTQYF,TRBJ2-3,.,.,TRBV5-1
TGTGCCAGCAGCTCCCTCGGACTAGCGGTCGGGGAGCTGTTTTTT,CASSSLGLAVGELFF,TRBJ2-2,TRBD2,.,TRBV7-3
TGTGCCAGCAGCGTAGGGACTAGCGGGAGATATGCGGATACGCAGTATTTT,CASSVGTSGRYADTQYF,TRBJ2-3,TRBD2,.,TRBV9
TGTGCCAGCAGTTCCGGGACAGGGTTGGTCGAGCAGTACTTC,CASSSGTGLVEQYF,TRBJ2-7,TRBD1,.,TRBV6-5
TGTGCCAGCAGTTTAGTGGGTACGGGAGTCTCCACCTTC,CASSLVGTGVSTF,TRBJ1-2,.,.,TRBV28
TGTGCCAGCAGTTTAACTAAACAGGGAAATGAGCAGTTCTTC,CASSLTKQGNEQFF,TRBJ2-1,.,.,TRBV28